The present T cell receptor (beta chain) was sequenced within a study of naive and memory T cell subsets. Stated treatment: skin biopsy from PPD injection site in Mantoux-positive individual. The library had UMIs added by 3' ligation of an oligonucleotide to TCR cDNA. Reverse transcription used DNase-treated unsorted total RNA, aiming for about 1 to 1000 ng. Ligated cDNA underwent four rounds of PCR with nested alpha and beta constant region primers and SP2. TCRdb reprocessed the UMI-ligation and nested PCR reads via MiXCR and lists one record per CDR3 protein. The table has about 37,000 distinct CDR3 sequences, roughly 11% seen once; the top ten hold about 4%. This clonotype occurred many times. V lost 5 bases to trimming and J lost 11 bases, with 18 bases between them. The germline CDR1 and CDR2 sequences are MNHNS and SASEGT. The CDR3 has 13 amino acids.

The clonotype was recovered from an adult in good health. Sequencing was performed on skin, taken from a tuberculin skin test site. The rearrangement joins TRBV6-1 to TRBJ1-1; D is perhaps TRBD1 (5 bases). CDR3 loop: CASSLGGVSAAFF. The DNA for the CDR3 is TGTGCCAGCAGTCTCGGAGGGGTGTCTGCGGCTTTCTTT.